These T cell receptor beta chains were read from a single sample in a study of early T cells in non-severe SARS-CoV-2 infection. TCRdb independently ran MiXCR on the 5' RACE reads; one entry per CDR3 protein. The sample consists of tens of thousands of distinct CDR3 sequences, about 11% of them appearing once. The sequenced material came from whole blood. These receptors were collected from an adult who was a healthcare worker with PCR-confirmed SARS-CoV-2 infection or an uninfected control (not recorded which). The CDR3 runs from the conserved cysteine through the conserved F or W.

J | V | CDR3
TRBJ2-1 | TRBV5-1 | CASRTDPSLDEQFF
TRBJ1-5 | TRBV27 | CASSLTSNFNQPQHF
TRBJ2-7 | TRBV3-1 | CASRDRDRGSEQYF
TRBJ2-5 | TRBV19 | CASSMLTQETQYF
TRBJ2-5 | TRBV18 | CASSPRDSQETQYF
TRBJ1-5 | TRBV20-1 | CSASYGRGGSQPQHF
TRBJ2-7 | TRBV5-1 | CASSTADGDYEQYF
TRBJ2-7 | TRBV14 | CASSPGSGRSYF
TRBJ1-6 | TRBV9 | CASSPQGRFSPLHF
TRBJ1-4 | TRBV6-2/TRBV6-3 | CASSYRDRSDEKLFF
TRBJ2-1 | TRBV3-1 | CASSPSGRVYNEQFF
TRBJ1-1 | TRBV29-1 | CSGKTLNTEAFF
TRBJ1-1 | TRBV7-2 | CASSPMAGNTEAFF
TRBJ1-2 | TRBV12-3/TRBV12-4 | CASKLSGGTGLGYTF
TRBJ1-1 | TRBV12-3/TRBV12-4 | CASRRGQGYTEAFF
TRBJ2-7 | TRBV9 | CASSPGAGYEQYF
TRBJ2-3 | TRBV12-3/TRBV12-4 | CASSSKVTDTQYF
TRBJ2-2 | TRBV6-6 | CTGADGLLAGELFF
TRBJ1-2 | TRBV7-9 | CASSFFMRDPYGYTF
TRBJ1-3 | TRBV7-2 | CASSLNRAVSGNTIYF
TRBJ2-2 | TRBV9 | CASSAQGGTSNTGELFF
TRBJ1-2 | TRBV5-6 | CASSSYDGNYGYTF
TRBJ1-4 | TRBV20-1 | CSAVAARNGELFF
TRBJ2-1 | TRBV5-5 | CASSQAGATPNEQFF
TRBJ2-2 | TRBV29-1 | CSVLPGTGELFF
TRBJ1-1 | TRBV5-1 | CASSPGLANTEAFF
TRBJ2-3 | TRBV18 | CASSFETSGRGDTQYF